A single sample is the source of the 21 T cell receptor beta chains below, sequenced in a study of T cells in Graves' hyperthyroidism and ophthalmopathy. The CDR3 regions of TCR beta were amplified from RNA transcripts. TCR CDR3 underwent first-round RT-PCR with the HTBI primer set. A single record per CDR3 protein comes from TCRdb applying MiXCR to the multiplex PCR reads. This repertoire shows approximately 400,000 distinct CDR3 sequences, approximately 17% found once; its top ten account for 40%. The material sequenced was blood. These receptors were obtained from a man aged 18-30 years with Graves' ophthalmopathy.

This clonotype occurred many times. The chain combines TRBV5-1 with TRBJ1-4; the D is unclear. Per the germline V gene, CDR1 is SGHRS and CDR2 is YFSETQ. Trimming shortened V by 2 bases and J by 8 bases, and 13 bases separated the two germline ends. The CDR3 contains 14 residues. The CDR3 DNA sequence: TGCGCCAGCAGCTTCTCTGAGCCCAAAGAAAAACTGTTTTTT. It yields the protein CASSFSEPKEKLFF.

In this sample, this clonotype turned up a few times. This chain uses TRBV6-4 with TRBJ1-1; 9 bases line up with TRBD1. The V gene's germline CDR1 is MRHNA and CDR2 SNTAGT. This CDR3 is built from 16 residues. Germline trimming cut 8 bases from V and 1 base from J; bases unmatched to any gene: 11. CDR3 loop: CASGSIQGARNTEAFF. The CDR3 region has the DNA TGTGCCAGCGGATCAATACAGGGGGCCAGGAACACTGAAGCTTTCTTT.

This clonotype has only a few counts. The genes are TRBV6-5 and TRBJ1-2; D is perhaps TRBD1 (5 bases). The germline V gene has CDR1 MNHEY and CDR2 SVGAGI. V dropped 0 bases and J dropped 0 bases, with 11 bases sitting between them. The CDR3 totals 16 residues. In nucleotides, the CDR3 is TGTGCCAGCAGTTACTCGGTGGGGGGAGCTAACTATGGCTACACCTTC. The encoded protein is CASSYSVGGANYGYTF.

V usage is TRBV5-8 and J usage is TRBJ1-5; D uncertain. The germline V and J ends were trimmed by 2 bases and 2 bases, with 5 bases remaining between them. The CDR3 runs to 13 residues. Germline V gene sequence: CDR1 SGHTS, CDR2 YDEGEE. The CDR3: CASSLYGNQPQHF. CDR3 sequence (DNA): TGTGCCAGCAGCTTATATGGCAATCAGCCCCAGCATTTT.

This clonotype has at least ten counts. V usage is TRBV5-1 and J usage is TRBJ1-2, with D unclear. The V end was cut by 1 base, the J end by 0 bases, with 16 bases between. Germline V gives CDR1 SGHRS, CDR2 YFSETQ. This CDR3 region has 17 residues. Written as DNA, the CDR3 is TGCGCCAGCAGCTTGAATCCAATCGGGGTTACTAACTATGGCTACACCTTC. Translation gives CASSLNPIGVTNYGYTF.

This clonotype was seen a few times. The V gene is TRBV7-8, the J gene TRBJ2-4, with a tentative D call TRBD1 (5 bases). Per the germline V gene, CDR1 is SGHVS and CDR2 is FQNEAQ. This CDR3 contains 14 residues. V was pared by 5 bases and J by 6 bases, with 14 bases between. CDR3 DNA: TGTGCCAGCAGCCATCCCAGGGATGTAAACATTCAGTACTTC. Amino acid sequence: CASSHPRDVNIQYF.

This rearrangement joins TRBV5-1 to TRBJ2-7, with D possibly TRBD2 on 6 matching bases. Looked up from germline, CDR1 is SGHRS and CDR2 is YFSETQ. The CDR3 totals 16 residues. V was trimmed by 4 bases and J by 0 bases, leaving 17 bases between them. CDR3 protein: CASSPEGPGISYEQYF. CDR3 nucleotides: TGCGCCAGCAGCCCGGAGGGCCCAGGGATCTCCTACGAGCAGTACTTC.

The J gene is TRBJ2-6, the V gene TRBV7-9; 7 positions match TRBD1. Germline V gene lookup returns CDR1 SEHNR and CDR2 FQNEAQ (reference sequence). J gave up 2 bases and V 5 bases, and 6 bases lay outside the gene matches. The CDR3 is 16 amino acids. CDR3 in DNA: TGTGCCAGCAGCCACGTAGGGACAGCTGGGGCCAACGTCCTGACTTTC. Its translation is CASSHVGTAGANVLTF.

This clonotype came up a few times. The chain links TRBV27 to TRBJ2-2; 11 bases line up with TRBD2. The CDR3 consists of 16 residues. The V segment lost 4 bases and the J segment 5 bases; nucleotides outside the gene matches: 6. Germline values: CDR1 MNHEY, CDR2 SMNVEV (reference sequence). The chain's CDR3 is CASSSLAGGRTGELFF. The CDR3 nucleotides read TGTGCCAGCAGTTCATTAGCGGGGGGGCGGACCGGGGAGCTGTTTTTT.

The chain is built from TRBV20-1 and TRBJ1-5; D remains unclear. With 4 bases removed from V and 0 bases from J, the gap between germline ends came to 19 bases. The CDR3 covers 17 residues. CDR1 is DFQATT and CDR2 is SNEGSKA in the germline V gene (reference sequence). CDR3 region: CSATRATTVYSNQPQHF. CDR3 nucleotide sequence: TGCAGTGCTACCCGGGCCACAACCGTCTATAGCAATCAGCCCCAGCATTTT.

This chain joins TRBV27 and TRBJ2-7; TRBD1 or TRBD2 may be the D gene (6 bases each). Germline V gene sequence: CDR1 MNHEY, CDR2 SMNVEV (reference sequence). The V end was cut by 7 bases, the J end by 5 bases, with 15 bases between. There are 13 residues in the CDR3. As DNA, the CDR3 is TGTGCCAGCACCTCACACGGGGGCGACGAGCAGTACTTC. Protein: CASTSHGGDEQYF.

The CDR3 is CASTPGGETQYF. DNA of the CDR3: TGTGCCAGCACTCCAGGGGGGGAGACCCAGTACTTC. The chain employs TRBV7-9 and TRBJ2-5; D is perhaps TRBD1 (7 bases). Germline CDR1 is SEHNR and CDR2 is FQNEAQ (reference sequence). The CDR3 is 12 amino acids. Trimming shortened V by 7 bases and J by 5 bases, and 11 bases separated the two germline ends. The full variable domain, with the rest looked up from reference TRBV7-9 and TRBJ2-5, is DTGVSQNPRHKITKRGQNVTFRCDPISEHNRLYWYRQTLGQGPEFLTYFQNEAQLEKSRLLSDRFSAERPKGSFSTLEIQRTEQGDSAMYLCASTPGGETQYFGPGTRLLVL.

The table lists this clonotype with many counts. The chain joins TRBV13 to TRBJ1-1, with 8 bases aligning to TRBD1. Unmatched junction bases numbered 6, after V lost 5 bases and J lost 1 base. Germline-derived CDR1 and CDR2 are PRHDT and FYEKMQ (reference sequence). This CDR3 has 15 amino acids. CDR3 region: CASSMIGTGNTEAFF. CDR3 sequence (DNA): TGTGCCAGCAGCATGATTGGGACAGGGAACACTGAAGCTTTCTTT.

At least ten counts were recorded for this clonotype. The V call is TRBV7-2, the J call TRBJ2-1; D not certain. This CDR3 comprises 16 residues. The V gene's germline CDR1 is SGHTA and CDR2 FQGNSA. V was shortened by 5 bases and J by 0 bases, with 14 bases between the two germline ends. The CDR3 nucleotides are TGTGCCAGCAGCCAAGCCTGGGATTCCTCCTACAATGAGCAGTTCTTC. Its translation: CASSQAWDSSYNEQFF.

The rearrangement links TRBV28 to TRBJ2-3, with D maybe TRBD1 (5 bases). The germline V gene encodes CDR1 MDHEN and CDR2 SYDVKM. The V end lost 4 bases, the J end lost 0 bases, and 11 bases lay between the germline ends. The CDR3 contains 15 residues. The CDR3 DNA reads as TGTGCCAGCAGTTCACAGGTCGGAAGCACAGATACGCAGTATTTT. It specifies CASSSQVGSTDTQYF.

This clonotype was observed at least ten times. The rearrangement links TRBV19 to TRBJ1-2; the match to TRBD1 covers 8 bases. Germline lookup yields CDR1 LNHDA and CDR2 SQIVND (reference sequence). The trim removed 7 bases at V and 5 bases at J, leaving 9 bases unmatched. CDR3 length: 14 amino acids. This CDR3 is CASTPDRDVYGYTF. CDR3 DNA: TGTGCCAGTACCCCGGACAGGGACGTTTATGGCTACACCTTC.

This clonotype was counted ten times or more. This chain connects TRBV5-1 to TRBJ2-5, with D possibly TRBD2 on 5 matching bases. The V gene lost 4 bases and the J gene lost 5 bases, with 18 bases spanning the gap. The CDR3 consists of 15 residues. CDR1 and CDR2 from the germline V gene are SGHRS and YFSETQ. The DNA for the CDR3 is TGCGCCAGCAGCCCGGCGGGCCCCTTGGCCGAGACCCAGTACTTC. It encodes CASSPAGPLAETQYF.

This clonotype showed up many times. V is TRBV13 and J is TRBJ2-7; no clear D. CDR3 length equals 15 residues. Trimming removed 7 bases at V and 3 bases at J, with 19 bases between. Germline loops: CDR1 PRHDT, CDR2 FYEKMQ (reference sequence). The CDR3 here is CASTRGRTASYEQYF. As DNA, the CDR3 is TGTGCCAGCACCAGAGGCCGGACCGCGAGCTACGAGCAGTACTTC.

This rearrangement joins TRBV7-3 to TRBJ2-5, with 9 bases identical to TRBD1. This CDR3 is 11 amino acids long. With 8 bases clipped from V and 5 bases from J, the junction kept 0 bases outside the gene matches. In germline, CDR1 is SGHTA, CDR2 FQGTGA. CDR3 nucleotide sequence: TGTGCCAGCGGGACAGGGGAGACCCAGTACTTC. Translating gives CASGTGETQYF.

This clonotype was observed many times. The J gene is TRBJ2-7, the V gene TRBV5-1; no clear D. V was trimmed by 0 bases and J by 2 bases, leaving 9 bases between them. This CDR3 has 14 amino acids. Germline V gene lookup returns CDR1 SGHRS and CDR2 YFSETQ. The CDR3 DNA is TGCGCCAGCAGCTTGGTCGATAAGGCCTACGAGCAGTACTTC. This codes for CASSLVDKAYEQYF.

This clonotype was seen ten or more times. The chain is built from TRBV7-2 and TRBJ2-7; 9 nucleotides line up with TRBD1. The CDR3 contains 14 residues. Germline CDR1 and CDR2: SGHTA and FQGNSA. The junction had 4 bases not matched to a gene; V was cut back by 5 bases and J by 2 bases. Written as DNA, the CDR3 is TGTGCCAGCAGCCACCGGACAGGGGCCTACGAGCAGTACTTC. Protein: CASSHRTGAYEQYF.